This T cell receptor beta chain was retrieved from a study of blood T cells in healthy people across ages. Study overall: The template switching approach captured approximately one barcoded beta molecule for every two T cells. Points from the study as a whole: Greater diversity and more naive CD4+ cells were seen in long-lived donors than in aged donors.

CDR1 and CDR2 from the germline V gene are DFQATT and SNEGSKA (reference sequence). J lost 0 bases, V lost 3 bases, and 8 bases had no gene match. The CDR3 consists of 16 residues. As for this clonotype: Its specificity is not known.

A second PCR of about 7 to 12 cycles used a sample-barcoded 5' primer and a J-beta primer mix. MiXCR, applied by TCRdb to the 5' RACE reads, yields one record per CDR3 protein. The repertoire has approximately 850,000 distinct CDR3 sequences, under 45% of them found once; the top ten carry about a fifth. This clonotype was obtained from a man aged 55-75 years in good health. The sequenced sample was blood. The chain joins TRBV20-1 to TRBJ2-4, with 7 positions matching TRBD1. CDR3 coding DNA: TGCAGTGCTAGGACAGGGTTGGGGGTAGCCAAAAACATTCAGTACTTC. Its translation: CSARTGLGVAKNIQYF.